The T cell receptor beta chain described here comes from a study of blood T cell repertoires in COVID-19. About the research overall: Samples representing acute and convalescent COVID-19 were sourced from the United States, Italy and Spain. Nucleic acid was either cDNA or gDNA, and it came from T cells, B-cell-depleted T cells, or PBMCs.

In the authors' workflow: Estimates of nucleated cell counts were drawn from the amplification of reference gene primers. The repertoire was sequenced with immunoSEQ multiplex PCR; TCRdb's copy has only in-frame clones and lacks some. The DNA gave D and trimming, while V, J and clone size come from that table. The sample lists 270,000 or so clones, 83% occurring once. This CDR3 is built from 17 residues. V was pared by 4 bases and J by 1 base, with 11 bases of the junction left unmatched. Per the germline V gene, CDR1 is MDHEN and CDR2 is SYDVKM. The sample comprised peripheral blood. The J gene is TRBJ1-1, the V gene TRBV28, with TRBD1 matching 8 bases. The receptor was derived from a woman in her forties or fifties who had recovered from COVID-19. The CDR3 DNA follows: TGTGCCAGCAGTTGGGACAGGCCCAATGTGGGGAACACTGAAGCTTTCTTT. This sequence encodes CASSWDRPNVGNTEAFF.